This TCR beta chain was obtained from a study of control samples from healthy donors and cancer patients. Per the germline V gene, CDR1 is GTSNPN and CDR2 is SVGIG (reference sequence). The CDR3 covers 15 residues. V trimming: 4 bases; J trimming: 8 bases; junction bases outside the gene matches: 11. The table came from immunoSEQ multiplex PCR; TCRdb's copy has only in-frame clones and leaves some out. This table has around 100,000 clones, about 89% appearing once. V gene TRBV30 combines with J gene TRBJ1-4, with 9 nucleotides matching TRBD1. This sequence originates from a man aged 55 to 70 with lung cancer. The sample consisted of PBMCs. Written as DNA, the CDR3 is TGTGCCTGGACAAAAGGGGGGACAGGGAAGGAAAAACTGTTTTTT. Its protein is CAWTKGGTGKEKLFF.